These 9 T cell receptor beta chains originate from one sample sequenced in a study of shared clonotypes between healthy human individuals. Produced via immunoSEQ multiplex PCR; TCRdb's table is partial and in-frame only. The data show under 850,000 clones, about 92% seen once. Naive CD8 cells lacked CD45RO and underwent positive selection for CCR7, leaving out terminally differentiated effector memory CD45RA+ cells. Sequencing was performed on naive CD8+ T cells sorted from blood. The receptors were gathered from a man younger than 40 in good health.

The chain is built from TRBV7-9 and TRBJ2-5; 13 bases line up with TRBD2. V lost 6 bases, J lost 3 bases, and 10 bases stayed unmatched. Per germline, CDR1 SEHNR and CDR2 FQNEAQ (reference sequence). The CDR3 loop spans 17 amino acids. The CDR3 coding sequence is TGTGCCAGCAGTTTCGGGACTAGCGGGGTTAAAAAAGAGACCCAGTACTTC. Protein product: CASSFGTSGVKKETQYF.

V usage is TRBV5-1 and J usage is TRBJ2-7, with TRBD1 matching 7 bases. The junction had 8 bases not matched to a gene; V was cut back by 4 bases and J by 4 bases. Germline assignment: CDR1 SGHRS and CDR2 YFSETQ. This CDR3 is built from 14 residues. The chain's CDR3 is CASSLAQGNYEQYF. The DNA for the CDR3 is TGCGCCAGCAGCCTGGCACAGGGGAATTACGAGCAGTACTTC. The whole variable domain, remainder taken from reference TRBV5-1 and TRBJ2-7, is KAGVTQTPRYLIKTRGQQVTLSCSPISGHRSVSWYQQTPGQGLQFLFEYFSETQRNKGNFPGRFSGRQFSNSRSEMNVSTLELGDSALYLCASSLAQGNYEQYFGPGTRLTVT.

This chain joins TRBV7-9 and TRBJ1-2, with TRBD1 as a possible D gene (5 bases). This CDR3 spans 14 amino acids. V lost 5 bases to trimming and J lost 4 bases, with 14 bases between them. Germline V CDR1 and CDR2: SEHNR, FQNEAQ (reference sequence). The CDR3 is CASSRGGGAYGYTF. The CDR3 DNA follows: TGTGCCAGCAGCCGCGGGGGGGGAGCCTATGGCTACACCTTC.

The chain combines TRBV7-9 with TRBJ1-1, with D perhaps TRBD1 (5 bases). The CDR3 has 14 amino acids. CDR1 is SEHNR and CDR2 is FQNEAQ in the germline V gene (reference sequence). V was pared by 4 bases and J by 3 bases, with 12 bases between. The CDR3 DNA reads TGTGCCAGCAGCTCCAGGGCATCGGACACTGAAGCTTTCTTT. As protein: CASSSRASDTEAFF.

V usage is TRBV5-1 and J usage is TRBJ2-1; either TRBD1 or TRBD2 may supply D (5 bases each). The germline V and J ends were trimmed by 1 base and 2 bases, with 13 bases remaining between them. CDR3 size: 16 residues. CDR1 and CDR2 from the germline V gene are SGHRS and YFSETQ. CDR3 protein: CASSLSSRGPYNEQFF. The CDR3 DNA is TGCGCCAGCAGCTTGTCGTCTAGGGGACCCTACAATGAGCAGTTCTTC.

V usage is TRBV10-3 and J usage is TRBJ2-1; maybe TRBD2 (6 bases). CDR1 and CDR2 from the germline V gene are ENHRY and SYGVKD. The CDR3 totals 14 residues. V was cut by 10 bases and J by 5 bases, with 18 bases left in between. CDR3 sequence reads: CATLEREADNEQFF. CDR3 in DNA: TGTGCCACCCTGGAGAGGGAGGCTGACAATGAGCAGTTCTTC.

The rearrangement joins TRBV9 to TRBJ2-5; D possibly corresponds to TRBD2 (5 bases). This CDR3 spans 15 amino acids. Germline V CDR1 and CDR2: SGDLS, YYNGEE. V lost 2 bases to trimming and J lost 5 bases, with 16 bases between them. CDR3 residues: CASSVDTRTGETQYF. The CDR3 nucleotides read TGTGCCAGCAGCGTCGACACCAGGACGGGGGAGACCCAGTACTTC.

This chain joins TRBV6-5 and TRBJ2-7; TRBD1 matches at 10 bases. With V trimmed by 8 bases and J by 3 bases, 10 bases remained unmatched. The CDR3 totals 15 residues. Germline V gene data show CDR1 as MNHEY and CDR2 as SVGAGI. In DNA, the CDR3 is TGTGCCAGCGGAGCCGGGACAGGGGATTACTACGAGCAGTACTTC. Its translation is CASGAGTGDYYEQYF.

This rearrangement joins TRBV7-9 to TRBJ2-7; perhaps TRBD2 as D (5 bases). The CDR3 contains 14 residues. V lost 5 bases and J 2 bases, leaving 13 bases between the germline ends. CDR1 is SEHNR, CDR2 FQNEAQ, per germline (reference sequence). This CDR3 is CASSHSEGTYEQYF. Written as DNA, the CDR3 is TGTGCCAGCAGCCACAGCGAGGGAACCTACGAGCAGTACTTC.